The 8 T cell receptor beta chains below come from one sample, sequenced in a study of Ad26.COV2.S vaccination and SARS-CoV-2 variants. The treatment: around 19 received Ad26.COV2.S at low or high dose, single or two shots; roughly 5 received placebo; per-sample allocation not given. The study sampled participants on day 63 after the first vaccine or placebo injection. Clones were read by immunoSEQ multiplex PCR, and TCRdb kept only the in-frame ones, dropping some. Here the sample spans about 350,000 clones, around nine tenths being singletons. The specimen was peripheral blood, collected in a trial of Ad26.COV2.S vaccine versus placebo. The receptor set was obtained from a person between 18 and 65 years old who received the Ad26.COV2.S COVID-19 vaccine or a placebo.

The rearrangement joins TRBV6-6 to TRBJ1-4; D perhaps matches TRBD1 (6 bases). Trimming removed 6 bases from V and 8 bases from J, with 19 bases in between. The CDR3 runs to 15 residues. Germline V gene lookup returns CDR1 MNHNY and CDR2 SVGAGI (reference sequence). The CDR3 coding sequence is TGTGCCAGCAGCCCCCGGGACACCGAGGAGGAAAAACTGTTTTTT. As protein: CASSPRDTEEEKLFF.

This rearrangement joins TRBV28 to TRBJ2-7, with a possible D match to TRBD1 (5 bases). V was clipped by 3 bases and J by 3 bases, with 6 bases between them. CDR1 and CDR2 from the germline V gene are MDHEN and SYDVKM. The CDR3 is made up of 12 amino acids. For the CDR3, the DNA is TGTGCCAGCAGTTTCCAGGGCTACGAGCAGTACTTC. This encodes CASSFQGYEQYF.

This clone was counted once. The V gene is TRBV10-3, the J gene TRBJ2-1, with 9 nucleotides matching TRBD2. Germline V gene data show CDR1 as ENHRY and CDR2 as SYGVKD. V shed 1 base and J 5 bases; nucleotides not matched to a gene: 3. The CDR3 extends over 15 amino acids. CDR3 region: CAISEWSSGNNEQFF. In DNA form, the CDR3 reads TGTGCCATCAGTGAGTGGTCTAGCGGGAACAATGAGCAGTTCTTC.

The chain is built from TRBV14 and TRBJ2-7, with 8 bases lining up with TRBD2. The CDR3 length is 17 residues. J gave up 3 bases and V 2 bases, and 12 bases lay outside the gene matches. Germline loops: CDR1 SGHDN, CDR2 FVKESK. The CDR3 is CASSQFAGGETFYEQYF. CDR3 in DNA: TGTGCCAGCAGCCAATTTGCGGGGGGTGAAACCTTCTACGAGCAGTACTTC.

The chain combines TRBV7-8 with TRBJ1-5, with 12 bases identical to TRBD1. The CDR3 length is 17 residues. The J segment lost 1 base and the V segment lost 11 bases, leaving 12 bases of the junction unmatched. Germline V gene sequence: CDR1 SGHVS, CDR2 FQNEAQ. The CDR3 DNA is TGTGCCTCGAGCGGGACAGGGGGCTTTATGAGCAATCAGCCCCAGCATTTT. Protein: CASSGTGGFMSNQPQHF.

The sample holds a few counts of this clone. The chain has TRBV10-3 and TRBJ2-5, with 7 bases lining up with TRBD2. Looked up from germline, CDR1 is ENHRY and CDR2 is SYGVKD. The CDR3 is 14 amino acids. The V and J ends lost 0 bases and 4 bases, in that order; junction bases with no gene match: 2. The CDR3 reads CAISESGEGETQYF. The CDR3 DNA reads TGTGCCATCAGTGAGTCGGGGGAGGGAGAGACCCAGTACTTC.

This clone was seen just once. The chain couples TRBV7-2 to TRBJ2-7, with D possibly matching TRBD1 (6 bases). Germline loops: CDR1 SGHTA, CDR2 FQGNSA. V lost 4 bases and J lost 9, with 16 bases in between. This CDR3 is built from 13 residues. CDR3 sequence: CASSSGEGVGQYF. The CDR3 DNA sequence: TGTGCCAGCAGCTCCGGCGAGGGGGTGGGGCAGTACTTC. The variable domain in full, completed from reference TRBV7-2 and TRBJ2-7, reads GAGVSQSPSNKVTEKGKDVELRCDPISGHTALYWYRQSLGQGLEFLIYFQGNSAPDKSGLPSDRFSAERTGGSVSTLTIQRTQQEDSAVYLCASSSGEGVGQYFGPGTRLTVT.

V and J are TRBV6-6 and TRBJ1-5, with D maybe TRBD1 (5 bases). V gave up 2 bases and J gave up 6 bases, with 8 bases separating them. Germline V CDR1 and CDR2: MNHNY, SVGAGI (reference sequence). This CDR3 has 13 amino acids. The CDR3 nucleotides are TGTGCCAGCAGTTACGGGGGTACTCAGCCCCAGCATTTT. Amino acid sequence: CASSYGGTQPQHF.